These T cell receptor beta chains were read from a single sample in a study of blood T cells in healthy people across ages. TCRdb re-called the 5' RACE reads with MiXCR, one entry per CDR3 protein. The table shows hundreds of thousands of distinct CDR3 sequences, with approximately 52% occurring only once. Sample: blood. The receptors originated from a man aged 60 to 75 in good health. CDR3s include the opening cysteine and the closing phenylalanine or tryptophan. A D gene is named only where the DNA matches it firmly. Not all rows give a size; the values are once, few, many and, for expanded clones, a class.

v_call: TRBV21-1
d_call: .
clone_size: .
j_call: TRBJ2-5
cdr3_aa: CASSNHRVRDNEQYF
cdr3_nt: TGTGCCAGCAGCAATCACAGGGTACGGGACAATGAGCAGTACTTC

v_call: TRBV2
d_call: TRBD2
clone_size: .
j_call: TRBJ2-3
cdr3_aa: CASSEAAGLAGGMSTDTRYF
cdr3_nt: TGTGCCAGCAGTGAAGCGGCGGGACTAGCGGGGGGGATGAGCACAGATACGCGGTATTTT

v_call: TRBV4-2
d_call: .
clone_size: .
j_call: TRBJ2-7
cdr3_aa: CASSQELPLAGHYEQYF
cdr3_nt: TGTGCCAGCAGCCAAGAGCTTCCTCTGGCGGGACACTACGAGCAGTACTTC

v_call: TRBV20-1
d_call: TRBD2
clone_size: .
j_call: TRBJ2-1
cdr3_aa: CSALRGGSQFF
cdr3_nt: TGCAGTGCTCTCCGCGGGGGGTCGCAGTTCTTC

v_call: TRBV5-1
d_call: TRBD2
clone_size: .
j_call: TRBJ2-3
cdr3_aa: CASSPGLAGGADTQYF
cdr3_nt: TGCGCCAGCAGCCCCGGACTAGCGGGAGGGGCAGATACGCAGTATTTT

v_call: TRBV25-1
d_call: .
clone_size: .
j_call: TRBJ2-7
cdr3_aa: CASSYPVEYEQYF
cdr3_nt: TGTGCCAGCAGCTACCCCGTTGAGTACGAGCAGTACTTC

v_call: TRBV5-1
d_call: TRBD2
clone_size: .
j_call: TRBJ2-1
cdr3_aa: CASSSDSGGVNNEQFF
cdr3_nt: TGCGCCAGCAGCTCCGACAGCGGGGGTGTGAACAATGAGCAGTTCTTC

v_call: TRBV6-5
d_call: TRBD2
clone_size: .
j_call: TRBJ2-1
cdr3_aa: CASSYQREDYNEQFF
cdr3_nt: TGTGCCAGCAGTTACCAGCGGGAGGATTACAATGAGCAGTTCTTC

v_call: TRBV7-2
d_call: TRBD1
clone_size: .
j_call: TRBJ2-7
cdr3_aa: CASSLTGPPSYEQYF
cdr3_nt: TGTGCCAGCAGCTTGACAGGGCCCCCTTCCTACGAGCAGTACTTC

v_call: TRBV9
d_call: TRBD2
clone_size: .
j_call: TRBJ2-7
cdr3_aa: CASSTGTTLFSEQYF
cdr3_nt: TGTGCCAGCAGTACCGGGACTACTCTCTTCTCCGAGCAGTACTTC

v_call: TRBV7-9
d_call: .
clone_size: .
j_call: TRBJ1-1
cdr3_aa: CASSAGQRKNTEAFF
cdr3_nt: TGTGCCAGCAGCGCTGGACAGAGAAAGAACACTGAAGCTTTCTTT

v_call: TRBV6-5
d_call: TRBD1
clone_size: .
j_call: TRBJ1-6
cdr3_aa: CASSGQGRESPLHF
cdr3_nt: TGTGCCAGCAGTGGACAGGGGAGGGAGTCACCCCTCCACTTT

v_call: TRBV7-7
d_call: .
clone_size: .
j_call: TRBJ2-1
cdr3_aa: CASSLPRDREVYNEQFF
cdr3_nt: TGTGCTAGCAGCTTACCCCGTGACAGGGAGGTCTACAATGAGCAGTTCTTC

v_call: TRBV20-1
d_call: TRBD2
clone_size: .
j_call: TRBJ2-1
cdr3_aa: CSARGDGGGARDEQFF
cdr3_nt: TGCAGTGCTAGAGGGGACGGCGGGGGGGCCAGGGATGAGCAGTTCTTC

v_call: TRBV6-1
d_call: TRBD2
clone_size: .
j_call: TRBJ2-4
cdr3_aa: CASSPSGIGEQYF
cdr3_nt: TGTGCCAGCAGTCCTAGCGGGATTGGTGAGCAGTACTTC

v_call: TRBV7-2
d_call: TRBD2
clone_size: few
j_call: TRBJ2-1
cdr3_aa: CASSLGRASGSRSYNEQFF
cdr3_nt: TGTGCCAGCAGCTTGGGTCGGGCCAGCGGGAGCCGCTCCTACAATGAGCAGTTCTTC

v_call: TRBV7-9
d_call: TRBD1
clone_size: .
j_call: TRBJ2-7
cdr3_aa: CASSFSGTGMYEQYF
cdr3_nt: TGTGCCAGCAGCTTCTCCGGGACAGGAATGTACGAGCAGTACTTC

v_call: TRBV20-1
d_call: .
clone_size: .
j_call: TRBJ1-2
cdr3_aa: CSATDSFEVGYTF
cdr3_nt: TGCAGTGCTACAGACAGTTTTGAAGTTGGCTACACCTTC

v_call: TRBV7-2
d_call: TRBD1
clone_size: .
j_call: TRBJ1-1
cdr3_aa: CASSSQTGRNTEAFF
cdr3_nt: TGTGCCAGCAGTTCCCAGACAGGGAGGAACACTGAAGCTTTCTTT

v_call: TRBV9
d_call: .
clone_size: many
j_call: TRBJ2-1
cdr3_aa: CASSVSGRLDEQFF
cdr3_nt: TGTGCCAGCAGCGTATCGGGTCGACTTGATGAGCAGTTCTTC

v_call: TRBV9
d_call: .
clone_size: .
j_call: TRBJ2-7
cdr3_aa: CASSVEGSSYNEQYF
cdr3_nt: TGTGCCAGCAGCGTAGAAGGGAGCTCCTACAATGAGCAGTACTTC

v_call: TRBV4-2
d_call: TRBD2
clone_size: .
j_call: TRBJ2-1
cdr3_aa: CASSQTPGGGAVYGVDEQFF
cdr3_nt: TGTGCCAGCAGCCAAACTCCGGGCGGGGGGGCAGTATATGGAGTTGATGAGCAGTTCTTC

v_call: TRBV6-5
d_call: TRBD1
clone_size: once
j_call: TRBJ1-2
cdr3_aa: CASSYSKLPGGYGYTF
cdr3_nt: TGTGCCAGCAGTTACTCGAAACTCCCAGGGGGGTATGGCTACACCTTC

v_call: TRBV27
d_call: .
clone_size: few
j_call: TRBJ2-7
cdr3_aa: CASSPPGRSSYEQYF
cdr3_nt: TGTGCCAGCAGTCCCCCGGGACGCAGCTCCTACGAGCAGTACTTC

v_call: TRBV7-2
d_call: .
clone_size: .
j_call: TRBJ1-3
cdr3_aa: CASSPGEGRSGNTIYF
cdr3_nt: TGTGCCAGCAGCCCAGGGGAAGGGAGGTCTGGAAACACCATATATTTT

v_call: TRBV10-3
d_call: TRBD2
clone_size: .
j_call: TRBJ2-4
cdr3_aa: CAISENGRGGAKNIQYF
cdr3_nt: TGTGCCATCAGTGAGAACGGGAGGGGGGGAGCCAAAAACATTCAGTACTTC

v_call: TRBV28
d_call: .
clone_size: many
j_call: TRBJ2-3
cdr3_aa: CASSHQDTQYF
cdr3_nt: TGTGCCAGCAGCCACCAAGATACGCAGTATTTT

v_call: TRBV29-1
d_call: TRBD1
clone_size: .
j_call: TRBJ2-7
cdr3_aa: CSVVDRAYEQYF
cdr3_nt: TGCAGCGTCGTAGACAGGGCCTACGAGCAGTACTTC

v_call: TRBV20-1
d_call: TRBD2
clone_size: .
j_call: TRBJ2-7
cdr3_aa: CSARGLADVYEQYF
cdr3_nt: TGCAGTGCTCGCGGACTAGCGGACGTCTACGAGCAGTACTTC

v_call: TRBV20-1
d_call: .
clone_size: .
j_call: TRBJ2-1
cdr3_aa: CSAKDDPSGNEQFF
cdr3_nt: TGCAGTGCCAAGGACGACCCTTCGGGAAATGAGCAGTTCTTC

v_call: TRBV15
d_call: TRBD1
clone_size: .
j_call: TRBJ1-4
cdr3_aa: CATSNRDSSEKLFF
cdr3_nt: TGTGCCACCAGCAATCGGGACAGTTCCGAAAAACTGTTTTTT

v_call: TRBV6-1
d_call: .
clone_size: .
j_call: TRBJ1-2
cdr3_aa: CASSEVGGDYGYTF
cdr3_nt: TGTGCCAGCAGTGAAGTAGGGGGTGACTATGGCTACACCTTC